This TCR beta chain was observed in a study of cytomegalovirus exposure and HLA in healthy donors. The germline CDR1 and CDR2 sequences are MDHEN and SYDVKM. CDR3 size: 15 residues. Between the trimmed V and J ends, which lost 6 bases and 0 bases, there was a span of 14 bases. Use of 60 Vbeta and 13 Jbeta primers characterized the PCR. TCRdb's copy holds only in-frame clones and misses some; the assay was immunoSEQ multiplex PCR. This sample yields about 200,000 clones, of which around nine tenths are seen a single time; 0.25% to 0.4% belongs to the top ten. The sequencing sample was made of PBMCs. The origin of this receptor is a woman aged 25 to 39 in good health and CMV-seronegative. V and J are TRBV28 and TRBJ1-1, with D tentatively TRBD1 (6 bases). The CDR3 region is CASSRTVLMNTEAFF. The CDR3 DNA is TGTGCCAGCAGCCGGACAGTCCTTATGAACACTGAAGCTTTCTTT.